The next 15 T cell receptor beta chains were all read from a single sample in a study of shared clonotypes between healthy human individuals (dated by TCRdb to 2019 to 2021). Library method: the immunoSEQ multiplex PCR assay. What TCRdb holds here is the immuneACCESS table cut down to in-frame rearrangements. Part of the clones is not present; checked against another copy, under half of the missing clones reflect an unresolved V gene, and the others are unexplained. The sample profile shows 2.5 million or so clones; about 92% of them were found once. The ten largest clones add up to over 0.12% of the sample. Sample: naive CD4+ T cells sorted from blood. The cell subset or site label for this specimen denotes: CD45RA+ positively selected. The source is a man aged 18-30 years in good health.

With regard to this clone: The same CDR3 can be traced to other DNA sequences in this sample. The chain combines TRBV18 with TRBJ1-1; 7 nucleotides align to TRBD1. Unmatched junction bases numbered 3, after V lost 6 bases and J lost 8 bases. Germline values: CDR1 KGHSH, CDR2 LQKENI. The CDR3 contains 11 residues. The DNA for the CDR3 is TGTGCCAGCTCTGCGGACAGGGAAGCTTTCTTT. Protein sequence: CASSADREAFF.

CDR3 coding DNA: TGTGCCAGCAGGATTGACGGGGCCAGTCCCCTCCACTTT. Translating gives CASRIDGASPLHF. The rearrangement links TRBV6-1 to TRBJ1-6, with a possible D match to TRBD1 (5 bases). The CDR3 runs to 13 residues. Germline CDR1 MNHNS, CDR2 SASEGT. V was cut by 6 bases and J by 13 bases, with 16 bases left in between.

This rearrangement joins TRBV4-3 to TRBJ1-4, with a weak D call TRBD1 (6 bases). Trimming shortened V by 4 bases and J by 0 bases, and 12 bases separated the two germline ends. This CDR3 region has 16 residues. In germline, CDR1 is LGHNA, CDR2 YSLEER. The CDR3 here is CASSLDSLATNEKLFF. The CDR3 DNA sequence: TGCGCCAGCAGCCTGGACAGCCTAGCAACTAATGAAAAACTGTTTTTT.

The chain joins TRBV7-9 to TRBJ2-5, with 8 bases lining up with TRBD1. This CDR3 is built from 12 residues. The V gene's germline CDR1 is SEHNR and CDR2 FQNEAQ (reference sequence). The J segment lost 4 bases and the V segment lost 6 bases, leaving 1 base of the junction unmatched. DNA of the CDR3: TGTGCCAGCAGGACAGGGGCAGAGACCCAGTACTTC. Its protein product is CASRTGAETQYF.

Concerning this clone: At one end the junction does not follow the germline gene, possibly because of a read error. The DNA for the CDR3 is TGTGCTAGCAGCTCATCGGGACTAGCGGCCGGGGAGACCCAGTACTTC. Encoded protein: CASSSSGLAAGETQYF. This chain links TRBV7-7 with TRBJ2-5; TRBD2 aligns across 11 bases. Germline CDR1 is SSHAT and CDR2 is FNYEAQ (reference sequence). This CDR3 comprises 16 residues.

This chain uses TRBV18 with TRBJ2-2; the match to TRBD1 covers 10 bases. This CDR3 spans 17 amino acids. Germline V gene data show CDR1 as KGHSH and CDR2 as LQKENI. Losses at the gene ends were 3 bases for V and 5 bases for J; bases not matched to a gene: 9. The CDR3 loop is CASSPMSTGGRTGELFF. The CDR3 bases are TGTGCCAGCTCACCCATGTCGACAGGGGGCCGAACCGGGGAGCTGTTTTTT.

The chain recombines TRBV25-1 with TRBJ1-3, with D perhaps matching TRBD1 (5 bases). The CDR3 is 17 residues long. Trimming took 1 base from V and 0 from J, leaving 13 bases between them. The germline V gene has CDR1 MGHDK and CDR2 SYGVNS. The CDR3 coding sequence is TGTGCCAGCAGTGAATTTAACGGGGGGGTCTCTGGAAACACCATATATTTT. Its translation is CASSEFNGGVSGNTIYF.

The V and J genes are TRBV2 and TRBJ2-1; 7 bases match TRBD2. The CDR3 loop spans 14 amino acids. Germline lookup yields CDR1 SNHLY and CDR2 FYNNEI. V was clipped by 6 bases and J by 0 bases; unmatched bases: 2. As DNA, the CDR3 is TGTGCCAGCAGGGCTAGCGGCTCCTACAATGAGCAGTTCTTC. Encoded protein: CASRASGSYNEQFF.

This clone was observed a single time. J is TRBJ2-7 and V is TRBV25-1; D gene unclear. Per germline, CDR1 MGHDK and CDR2 SYGVNS. V dropped 3 bases and J dropped 3 bases, with 15 bases sitting between them. This CDR3 region has 15 residues. In nucleotides, the CDR3 is TGTGCCAGCAGTGATGGGCTACAAGATTACTACGAGCAGTACTTC. Translating it yields CASSDGLQDYYEQYF.

Of note for this clone: The same CDR3 arises from other DNA sequences in this sample as well. The rearrangement joins TRBV18 to TRBJ2-1; 10 bases line up with TRBD1. The CDR3 has 15 amino acids. The ends lost 3 bases at V and 3 bases at J; junction bases unmatched: 2. From germline, CDR1 is KGHSH and CDR2 LQKENI. CDR3 in DNA: TGTGCCAGCTCACCGCGGACAGGGGGCTACAATGAGCAGTTCTTC. Encoded protein: CASSPRTGGYNEQFF.

CDR3: CASSLWRFGSPPYNEQFF. The CDR3 nucleotides are TGTGCCAGCAGTTTATGGCGTTTTGGGAGCCCACCCTACAATGAGCAGTTCTTC. The chain has TRBV28 and TRBJ2-1; TRBD2 might be the D (5 bases). Trimming left V 0 bases short and J 2 bases short, with 17 bases between. Looked up from germline, CDR1 is MDHEN and CDR2 is SYDVKM. This CDR3 has 18 amino acids.

CDR3 DNA: TGTGCCAGCAACGAATATACCGGGGAGCTGTTTTTT. Its translation: CASNEYTGELFF. The J gene is TRBJ2-2, the V gene TRBV2; D gene uncertain. This CDR3 has 12 amino acids. Germline CDR1 reads SNHLY; CDR2 reads FYNNEI. Deletions cut 7 bases from V and 5 bases from J, with 8 bases between.

This chain links TRBV28 with TRBJ2-7; D uncertain. The germline V and J ends were trimmed by 6 bases and 2 bases, with 17 bases remaining between them. Per germline, CDR1 MDHEN and CDR2 SYDVKM. The CDR3 length is 15 residues. DNA for the CDR3: TGTGCCAGCAGGTTTCAGAGGACGGCGACCTACGAGCAGTACTTC. Residues: CASRFQRTATYEQYF.

The chain recombines TRBV4-3 with TRBJ1-1, with 7 positions matching TRBD1. V lost 0 bases to trimming and J lost 11 bases; unmatched junction nucleotides: 9. This CDR3 has 14 amino acids. CDR1 is LGHNA, CDR2 YSLEER, per germline. DNA of the CDR3: TGCGCCAGCAGCCAAGATATCTCGACAGGGCGGGCTTTCTTT. Translation: CASSQDISTGRAFF.

As DNA, the CDR3 is TGTGCCATCAGGAAGGATACAGTTAGCAATCAGCCCCAGCATTTT. Protein: CAIRKDTVSNQPQHF. The genes are TRBV6-5 and TRBJ1-5; no clear D gene. Germline CDR1 reads MNHEY; CDR2 reads SVGAGI. The CDR3 covers 15 residues. Trimming took off 10 bases at V and 0 bases at J, with 16 bases between the two ends.